A selection of T cell receptor beta chains follows, all from one sample in a study of blood T cell repertoires in COVID-19. Repertoires were generated with immunoSEQ multiplex PCR, while TCRdb's copy carries only in-frame clones and drops some. The sample shows tens of thousands of clones, approximately 86% of them seen only once. Sequencing was carried out using peripheral blood. These receptors all come from a woman aged 55-70 years with acute or convalescent COVID-19. Each CDR3 is given with its conserved first and last residue. D genes are given only for firm matches.

TRBJ2-7,TRBD2,13,TRBV7-8,CAPGLAVSYEQYF
TRBJ2-1,TRBD2,15,TRBV28,CASSFPLAGGGEQFF
TRBJ2-7,TRBD1,15,TRBV6-5,CASSYSQGASYEQYF
TRBJ2-7,-,13,TRBV19,CASSRRRTADEYF
TRBJ1-6,-,14,TRBV7-2,CASSLGQGIGPLHF
TRBJ2-7,-,13,TRBV7-2,CASSLSGQYEQYF
TRBJ2-1,-,16,TRBV9,CASSVGNLGGVDEQFF
TRBJ2-7,-,15,TRBV5-1,CASREGETGSYEQYF
TRBJ2-1,-,14,TRBV19,CASSLLGHDNEQFF
TRBJ1-1,-,14,TRBV7-2,CASSLVRGNTEAFF
TRBJ2-3,TRBD2,14,TRBV29-1,CSGRTGGGTDTQYF
TRBJ1-2,TRBD1,13,TRBV10-3,CAISTTGNYGYTF
TRBJ2-5,TRBD2,13,TRBV3-1/TRBV3-2,CASSRGLAETQYF
TRBJ2-2,TRBD2,19,TRBV7-8,CASSGTGTSGVVHTGELFF
TRBJ1-4,TRBD1,14,TRBV5-1,CASSFGTGAGELFF
TRBJ2-7,TRBD2,15,TRBV28,CASRPGGGFSYEQYF
TRBJ2-7,TRBD1,15,TRBV9,CASSVGQGASYEQYF
TRBJ2-3,TRBD2,18,TRBV4-2,CASSQETSGGAAGDTQYF
TRBJ1-4,TRBD1,13,TRBV29-1,CSVLRQGKEKLFF
TRBJ1-2,-,14,TRBV28,CASSTPAANYGYTF
TRBJ2-1,-,15,TRBV9,CASSVSGNPFNEQFF
TRBJ2-7,-,14,TRBV10-3,CAISESSSSYEQYF
TRBJ1-4,TRBD1,14,TRBV2,CASSEEQGSEKLFF